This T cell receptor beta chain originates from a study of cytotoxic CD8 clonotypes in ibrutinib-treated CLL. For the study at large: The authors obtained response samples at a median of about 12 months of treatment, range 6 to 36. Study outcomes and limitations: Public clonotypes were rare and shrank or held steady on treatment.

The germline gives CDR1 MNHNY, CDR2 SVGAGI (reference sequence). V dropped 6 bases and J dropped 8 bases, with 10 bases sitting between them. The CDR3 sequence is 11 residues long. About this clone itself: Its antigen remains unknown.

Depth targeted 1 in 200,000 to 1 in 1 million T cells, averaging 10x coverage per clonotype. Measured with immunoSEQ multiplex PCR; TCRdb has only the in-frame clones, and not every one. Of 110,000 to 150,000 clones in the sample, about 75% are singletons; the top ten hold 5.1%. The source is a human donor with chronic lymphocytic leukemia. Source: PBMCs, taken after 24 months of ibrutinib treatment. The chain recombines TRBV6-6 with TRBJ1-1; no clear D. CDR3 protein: CASSRALEAFF. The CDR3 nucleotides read TGTGCCAGCAGCCGGGCCCTCGAAGCTTTCTTT.